The clone carrying this T cell receptor (beta chain) was counted between two and nine times. The germline V gene has CDR1 SGHTA and CDR2 FQGTGA. The CDR3 is 14 residues long. Trimming shortened V by 0 bases and J by 0 bases, and 4 bases separated the two germline ends. Generated by immunoSEQ multiplex PCR, the TCRdb table keeps only in-frame clones and is missing some. The repertoire holds tens of thousands of clones, with just over 90% as singletons. The source of the sample is a study of T cell changes during pregnancy in multiple sclerosis. This TCR was sampled from a female donor with multiple sclerosis, enrolled in a pregnancy study. Here the sequenced sample was CD4+ T cells from peripheral blood mononuclear cells, taken before pregnancy. The chain joins TRBV7-3 to TRBJ2-3; no definite D call. In nucleotides, the CDR3 is TGTGCCAGCAGCTTAACCGGTAGCACAGATACGCAGTATTTT. Translated: CASSLTGSTDTQYF.